Presented here are 14 T cell receptor beta chains from one specimen sequenced in a study of blood T cell repertoires in COVID-19. Using immunoSEQ multiplex PCR, the repertoire was profiled, and TCRdb retains in-frame clones only, with some absent. The data hold about 130,000 clones, with approximately 86% observed a single time. The sample comprised PBMCs or T cells enriched from blood (not recorded which). These receptors all come from a woman between 50 and 59 years old who had recovered from COVID-19.

The chain combines TRBV18 with TRBJ1-4; 7 bases are shared with TRBD1. The CDR3 loop spans 16 amino acids. CDR1 is KGHSH, CDR2 LQKENI, per germline. V lost 0 bases and J lost 8; bases outside the gene matches: 9. The CDR3 DNA reads as TGTGCCAGCTCACCACCTCTGACAGGGAATAAGGAAAAACTGTTTTTT. This encodes CASSPPLTGNKEKLFF.

The chain has TRBV2 and TRBJ1-2; tentative D call: TRBD1 (5 bases). The CDR3 runs 13 residues. Between the trimmed V and J ends, which lost 6 bases and 7 bases, there was a span of 15 bases. Germline V CDR1 and CDR2: SNHLY, FYNNEI. For the CDR3, the DNA is TGTGCCAGCAGGACCGGAGGGGATACTGGCTACACCTTC. As protein: CASRTGGDTGYTF.

The chain links TRBV5-1 to TRBJ1-1; TRBD1 aligns across 7 bases. V lost 2 bases, J lost 4 bases, and 2 bases stayed unmatched. The CDR3 covers 13 residues. Looked up from germline, CDR1 is SGHRS and CDR2 is YFSETQ. This chain's CDR3 is CASSFGTVTEAFF. CDR3 DNA: TGCGCCAGCAGCTTCGGGACAGTCACTGAAGCTTTCTTT. The full variable domain, rest sourced from reference TRBV5-1 and TRBJ1-1, is KAGVTQTPRYLIKTRGQQVTLSCSPISGHRSVSWYQQTPGQGLQFLFEYFSETQRNKGNFPGRFSGRQFSNSRSEMNVSTLELGDSALYLCASSFGTVTEAFFGQGTRLTVV.

The chain couples TRBV10-3 to TRBJ2-7, with TRBD1 matching 9 bases. Germline V CDR1 and CDR2: ENHRY, SYGVKD. CDR3 length: 14 amino acids. Losses at the gene ends were 2 bases for V and 3 bases for J; bases not matched to a gene: 2. DNA for the CDR3: TGTGCCATCAGTGAGGGGACAGGGTTCTACGAGCAGTACTTC. This translates into CAISEGTGFYEQYF.

The chain is built from TRBV27 and TRBJ1-1, with D possibly being TRBD1 (5 bases). This CDR3 has 14 amino acids. The germline V gene encodes CDR1 MNHEY and CDR2 SMNVEV (reference sequence). V gave up 7 bases and J gave up 1 base, with 13 bases separating them. The CDR3, as DNA: TGTGCCAGCACTGCAGGGCTAGAGAACACTGAAGCTTTCTTT. It is translated as CASTAGLENTEAFF.

This chain uses TRBV19 with TRBJ1-5, with 11 bases fitting TRBD1. CDR1 LNHDA and CDR2 SQIVND come from the germline V gene (reference sequence). The CDR3 has 17 amino acids. With 4 bases clipped from V and 3 bases from J, the junction kept 8 bases outside the gene matches. The DNA of the CDR3 is TGTGCCAGTAGTACTCGGGACAGGGGGATCCACAATCAGCCCCAGCATTTT. This encodes CASSTRDRGIHNQPQHF.

This sequence joins TRBV3-1 (or the pseudogene TRBV3-2) and TRBJ2-7, with TRBD1 matching over 8 bases. J was trimmed by 11 bases and V by 5 bases; bases with no gene match: 8. The CDR3 sequence is 12 residues long. Per germline, CDR1 LGHDT and CDR2 YNNKEL (reference sequence). The CDR3 DNA is TGTGCCAGCAGCGTTCGGACAGGGTTTAAGTACTTC. Translation gives CASSVRTGFKYF.

The chain couples TRBV7-2 to TRBJ2-7, with TRBD1 identical over 9 bases. Germline CDR1 reads SGHTA; CDR2 reads FQGNSA. V shed 5 bases, J shed 6 bases, and the junction held 14 bases outside the gene matches. The CDR3 runs to 16 residues. In nucleotides, the CDR3 is TGTGCCAGCAGCCCAGGGCATACAGGGGGCCTCGGCGAGCAGTACTTC. This sequence encodes CASSPGHTGGLGEQYF.

The chain couples TRBV7-2 to TRBJ1-5; TRBD1 might be the D (6 bases). Trimming pared 7 bases from V and 9 bases from J, leaving 16 bases between. CDR1 is SGHTA, CDR2 FQGNSA, per germline. The CDR3 is 13 residues long. The CDR3 sequence: CASTQQGHAPQHF. The DNA for the CDR3 is TGTGCCAGCACCCAACAGGGCCATGCGCCCCAGCATTTT.

The V and J genes are TRBV9 and TRBJ1-3, with a tentative D call TRBD1 (5 bases). The CDR3 consists of 15 residues. The ends were cut back, 4 bases at V and 0 bases at J, with 11 bases in the middle. Germline V gives CDR1 SGDLS, CDR2 YYNGEE. This CDR3 is CASSQEGVSGNTIYF. CDR3 nucleotides: TGTGCCAGCAGCCAAGAAGGGGTCTCTGGAAACACCATATATTTT.

J is TRBJ2-3 and V is TRBV5-8; D may be TRBD2 (5 bases). The CDR3 spans 14 residues. Germline lookup yields CDR1 SGHTS and CDR2 YDEGEE. The V gene lost 1 base and the J gene lost 3 bases, with 9 bases spanning the gap. CDR3: CASSLSLATDTQYF. The CDR3 nucleotides read TGTGCCAGCAGCTTGAGTCTAGCAACAGATACGCAGTATTTT. Supplemented by reference TRBV5-8 and TRBJ2-3, the full variable domain reads EAGVTQSPTHLIKTRGQQATLRCSPISGHTSVYWYQQALGLGLQFLLWYDEGEERNRGNFPPRFSGRQFPNYSSELNVNALELEDSALYLCASSLSLATDTQYFGPGTRLTVL.

This chain uses TRBV7-6 with TRBJ1-2; 10 nucleotides align to TRBD1. J gave up 1 base and V 3 bases, and 14 bases lay outside the gene matches. This CDR3 contains 19 residues. Germline CDR1 reads SGHVS; CDR2 reads FNYEAQ. Here the CDR3 reads CASSFSPDTGTGDNYGYTF. The CDR3 DNA is TGTGCCAGCAGCTTCTCCCCAGATACCGGGACAGGGGATAACTATGGCTACACCTTC.

This sequence joins TRBV7-9 and TRBJ2-2; the match to TRBD1 covers 7 bases. J gave up 0 bases and V 2 bases, and 12 bases lay outside the gene matches. This CDR3 has 19 amino acids. Looked up from germline, CDR1 is SEHNR and CDR2 is FQNEAQ (reference sequence). CDR3 sequence reads: CASSLRDRPVYANTGELFF. In nucleotides, the CDR3 is TGTGCCAGCAGCTTACGGGACAGACCCGTCTACGCGAACACCGGGGAGCTGTTTTTT. Variable domain in full (rest from reference TRBV7-9 and TRBJ2-2): DTGVSQNPRHKITKRGQNVTFRCDPISEHNRLYWYRQTLGQGPEFLTYFQNEAQLEKSRLLSDRFSAERPKGSFSTLEIQRTEQGDSAMYLCASSLRDRPVYANTGELFFGEGSRLTVL.

The chain is built from TRBV30 and TRBJ2-5; no reliable D call. The CDR3 sequence is 11 residues long. Trimming cost V 2 bases and J 5 bases, with 6 bases left between them. The germline gives CDR1 GTSNPN, CDR2 SVGIG (reference sequence). The CDR3 loop reads CAWSPGETQYF. In DNA, the CDR3 is TGTGCCTGGAGTCCCGGGGAGACCCAGTACTTC.